This T cell receptor (beta chain) was identified during a study of T cell repertoires in ileal Crohn's disease. Study results and caveats: All patients with clonality above 26.8% had endoscopic recurrence.

In regard to this clone: Its specificity is unknown.

Here immunoSEQ multiplex PCR was the method, and the copy in TCRdb shows in-frame clones only, minus some. The profile covers some 8,000 clones, with roughly 80% appearing a single time and around 8.6% taken by the ten largest. Losses at the gene ends were 3 bases for V and 4 bases for J; bases not matched to a gene: 6. The germline gives CDR1 LGHNA, CDR2 YNFKEQ. This CDR3 has 16 amino acids. Input material: ileal tissue. The sequence was obtained from an adult with Crohn's disease. The chain couples TRBV4-2 to TRBJ1-3, with TRBD1 matching 10 bases. The CDR3 DNA follows: TGTGCCAGCAGCCACTACGACAGGGGGCTCGGAAACACCATATATTTT. Its protein is CASSHYDRGLGNTIYF.